These 15 T cell receptor beta chains were sequenced from one sample in a study of T-cell reconstitution after alpha-beta-depleted transplantation in children. Preparation of the TCRbeta library involved a method that used unique molecular identifiers. TCRdb passed the PCR reads through MiXCR, listing each CDR3 protein once. The sample comprises about 210,000 distinct CDR3 sequences, around a sixth of which are singletons, and 35% to 50% rests with the top ten. Here the sequenced sample was PBMCs, mostly from graft donor cells, taken 360 days after TCRalphabeta/CD19-depleted stem cell transplant. These receptors all come from a male patient between 2 and 10 years old who had a stem cell transplant for acute lymphoblastic leukemia, so the T cells may come from the graft donor.

This clonotype was detected a few times. The chain is built from TRBV28 and TRBJ2-7; 8 positions match TRBD1. With 6 bases clipped from V and 4 bases from J, the junction kept 8 bases outside the gene matches. CDR1 and CDR2 (germline): MDHEN, SYDVKM. The CDR3 spans 14 residues. The CDR3 DNA sequence: TGTGCCAGCAGCTGGACAGGGATGAAATACGAGCAGTACTTC. Residues: CASSWTGMKYEQYF.

This clonotype turned up a few times. The J gene is TRBJ1-1, the V gene TRBV5-6; D is ambiguous. This CDR3 comprises 11 residues. V was shortened by 2 bases and J by 5 bases, with 4 bases between the two germline ends. CDR1 is SGHDT, CDR2 YYEEEE, per germline. The CDR3 loop reads CASSFQTEAFF. As DNA, the CDR3 is TGTGCCAGCAGCTTCCAGACTGAAGCTTTCTTT. Combining the CDR3 with reference TRBV5-6 and TRBJ1-1 gives the whole variable domain DAGVTQSPTHLIKTRGQQVTLRCSPKSGHDTVSWYQQALGQGPQFIFQYYEEEERQRGNFPDRFSGHQFPNYSSELNVNALLLGDSALYLCASSFQTEAFFGQGTRLTVV.

This chain uses TRBV12-3 or TRBV12-4 with TRBJ2-5; D is possibly TRBD1 (6 bases). V was trimmed by 2 bases and J by 5 bases, leaving 9 bases between them. The CDR3 covers 13 residues. The chain's CDR3 is CASSLSQGETQYF. The CDR3 DNA reads TGTGCCAGCAGTTTATCCCAGGGGGAGACCCAGTACTTC.

This chain links TRBV12-3 or TRBV12-4 with TRBJ2-3, with 8 bases that match TRBD2. The CDR3 extends over 15 amino acids. V shed 6 bases and J 4 bases; nucleotides not matched to a gene: 9. This CDR3 reads CASSPRGDSADTQYF. The CDR3, as DNA: TGTGCCAGCAGCCCGCGGGGGGATTCCGCAGATACGCAGTATTTT.

The chain combines TRBV12-3 or TRBV12-4 with TRBJ2-2; D gene unclear. The CDR3 length is 12 residues. V gave up 3 bases and J gave up 10 bases, with 9 bases separating them. CDR3: CASSFNVMELFF. In DNA, the CDR3 is TGTGCCAGCAGTTTTAACGTCATGGAGCTGTTTTTT.

This clonotype was seen a few times. The chain combines TRBV12-3 or TRBV12-4 with TRBJ2-7, with TRBD1 matching 8 bases. After removal of 3 bases from V and 6 bases from J, the junction contained 10 bases not matched to a gene. This CDR3 has 15 residues. CDR3: CASSLGQGAIGEQYF. Here the CDR3 DNA reads TGTGCCAGCAGTTTGGGCCAGGGGGCAATAGGCGAGCAGTACTTC.

This chain links TRBV19 with TRBJ2-1, with D possibly matching TRBD2 (6 bases). CDR3 length equals 18 residues. In germline, CDR1 is LNHDA, CDR2 SQIVND (reference sequence). Trimming took 4 bases from V and 9 from J, leaving 28 bases between them. The CDR3 DNA follows: TGTGCCAGTAGTAGAGAAGCAGTCTCAGGACTAAAGTCGGGTGAGCAGTTCTTC. Protein product: CASSREAVSGLKSGEQFF.

This clonotype was counted only a few times. In DNA, the CDR3 is TGCAGTGCTAGAGGAAGGACAGTAGAATTCAATCAGCCCCAGCATTTT. Encoded protein: CSARGRTVEFNQPQHF. The chain uses TRBV20-1 and TRBJ1-5; tentatively, D is TRBD1 (6 bases). With 1 base removed from V and 3 bases from J, the gap between germline ends came to 16 bases. The CDR3 spans 16 residues. CDR1 and CDR2 (germline): DFQATT, SNEGSKA (reference sequence).

As for this clonotype: This may be a read error: a much more frequent sequence differs by one nucleotide. V gene TRBV13 combines with J gene TRBJ2-3; the D is unclear. Trimming took off 5 bases at V and 6 bases at J, with 9 bases between the two ends. The CDR3 is 12 residues long. CDR1 and CDR2 (germline): PRHDT, FYEKMQ (reference sequence). The CDR3 here is CASSPRWDTQYF. The CDR3 DNA follows: TGTGCCAGCAGCCCTAGGTGGGATACGCAGTATTTT.

The CDR3 DNA sequence: TGTGCCAGCAGCCAAGATCAGACCCTTAGGGACACTGAAGCTTTCTTT. Residues: CASSQDQTLRDTEAFF. This chain connects TRBV4-2 to TRBJ1-1; D uncertain. This CDR3 is built from 16 residues. The germline V gene encodes CDR1 LGHNA and CDR2 YNFKEQ. V was clipped by 0 bases and J by 3 bases, with 14 bases between them.

This chain uses TRBV6-4 with TRBJ1-2, with 8 bases identical to TRBD1. The CDR3 contains 14 residues. Losses at the gene ends were 2 bases for V and 4 bases for J; bases not matched to a gene: 3. Germline V lookup: CDR1 MRHNA, CDR2 SNTAGT. The CDR3 DNA is TGTGCCAGCAGTGACCAGGGGGCTGGCTATGGCTACACCTTC. Residues: CASSDQGAGYGYTF.

The genes are TRBV29-1 and TRBJ1-1, with D hard to call. Germline loops: CDR1 SQVTM, CDR2 ANQGSEA. V lost 5 bases and J lost 6, with 10 bases in between. CDR3 length: 11 amino acids. CDR3 DNA: TGCAGCGTTCACTCGAGCGCTGAAGCTTTCTTT. Its protein is CSVHSSAEAFF.

This clonotype showed up just a few times. This rearrangement joins TRBV6-5 to TRBJ1-2, with 8 bases that match TRBD1. CDR1 is MNHEY and CDR2 is SVGAGI in the germline V gene. V lost 6 bases to trimming and J lost 7 bases; unmatched junction nucleotides: 4. CDR3 length: 12 amino acids. The CDR3 nucleotides are TGTGCCAGCAGCCGGACAGGGCTTGGCTACACCTTC. Residues: CASSRTGLGYTF.

The J gene is TRBJ1-1, the V gene TRBV6-2 or TRBV6-3, with D unclear. V was cut by 1 base and J by 7 bases, with 7 bases left in between. The V gene's germline CDR1 is MNHEY and CDR2 SVGEGT. The CDR3 is 12 residues long. CDR3 residues: CASSYWQLEAFF. The CDR3 DNA follows: TGTGCCAGCAGTTACTGGCAGCTTGAAGCTTTCTTT.

The chain recombines TRBV5-4 with TRBJ2-5; D gene unclear. This CDR3 has 15 residues. Trimming pared 3 bases from V and 5 bases from J, leaving 17 bases between. Germline CDR1 is SGHNT and CDR2 is YYREEE (reference sequence). The DNA for the CDR3 is TGTGCCAGCAGCTCGTGGGCCATGACGCGGGAGACCCAGTACTTC. Its protein product is CASSSWAMTRETQYF.